This TCR beta chain was captured in a study of blood T cells in healthy people across ages. A second PCR of about 7 to 12 cycles used a sample-barcoded 5' primer and a J-beta primer mix. Every sample produced at least 2.5 million CDR3-containing paired-end reads. TCRdb analysed the 5' RACE reads with MiXCR anew, one entry per CDR3 protein. The profile shows about 670,000 distinct CDR3 sequences, over 40% of them singletons. Germline lookup yields CDR1 LGHNA and CDR2 YSLEER. V was cut by 0 bases and J by 5 bases, with 10 bases left in between. The CDR3 sequence is 14 residues long. This TCR was sampled from an elderly man in good health. This chain connects TRBV4-3 to TRBJ1-1; possibly TRBD1 for D (5 bases). Sequenced: blood. The CDR3 reads CASSQDRAWTEAFF. The CDR3 region has the DNA TGCGCCAGCAGCCAAGACAGGGCTTGGACTGAAGCTTTCTTT.